This T cell receptor beta chain was profiled in a study of CD8 T cells in ankylosing spondylitis. Regarding the study as a whole: Disease-linked clones had a CD8+ phenotype and relatively low frequency in peripheral blood. A TCR beta motif of several highly homologous variants appeared characteristic of ankylosing spondylitis blood.

The germline V gene encodes CDR1 LNHNV and CDR2 YYDKDF (reference sequence). With 0 bases removed from V and 7 bases from J, the gap between germline ends came to 13 bases. The CDR3 has 15 amino acids. TCRdb fed the 5' RACE reads into MiXCR, producing one record per CDR3 protein. The repertoire includes 220,000 or so distinct CDR3 sequences, around 17% of them detected once, and roughly 43% sits in the top ten. In the case of this clonotype: Its specificity is unknown.

Specimen: blood, either unsorted or a sorted T cell fraction (not recorded which). This rearrangement joins TRBV15 to TRBJ1-5; possible D gene TRBD1, 5 bases. The TCR comes from a male donor with ankylosing spondylitis. The CDR3 spells CATSRDLGAAQPQHF. CDR3 in DNA: TGTGCCACCAGCAGAGATCTCGGGGCCGCCCAGCCCCAGCATTTT.